The text below deals with one T cell receptor (beta chain). This sample was taken from a study of control samples from healthy donors and cancer patients. Repertoires were generated with immunoSEQ multiplex PCR, while TCRdb's copy carries only in-frame clones and drops some. Among 170,000 or so clones, 85% to 95% were seen once, and the ten largest hold 1.3%. The ends were cut back, 1 base at V and 4 bases at J, with 7 bases in the middle. CDR1 and CDR2 (germline): LNHDA, SQIVND (reference sequence). The CDR3 is 13 amino acids. Material: blood. The clonotype originates from a woman aged 18-29 years in good health. The V and J genes are TRBV19 and TRBJ1-1; D unclear. The CDR3 nucleotides are TGTGCCAGTAGTATAGGCCGAGCCACTGAAGCTTTCTTT. The encoded protein is CASSIGRATEAFF.